These T cell receptor beta chains were read from a single sample in a study of PD-1 blockade in classical Hodgkin lymphoma. The repertoire was sequenced with immunoSEQ multiplex PCR; TCRdb's copy has only in-frame clones and lacks some. Of about 25,000 clones in the sample, approximately 90% were seen once. The sequences come from peripheral blood mononuclear cells (PBMCs), collected at baseline. The receptors come from a human donor with classical Hodgkin lymphoma. The CDR3 runs from the conserved cysteine through the conserved F or W. D genes are given only for firm matches. A clone size is listed for some rows: how often the clone was seen (once, few, many), or a class if it is expanded.

CASSKTSGGTDTQYF	TGTGCTAGCAGTAAGACTAGCGGGGGCACAGATACGCAGTATTTT	NA	TRBD2	TRBV7-7	TRBJ2-3
CASSLSAYEQYF	TGTGCCAGCAGCCTATCAGCCTACGAGCAGTACTTC	NA	NA	TRBV7-9	TRBJ2-7
CASSLSTTLLSTEAFF	TGTGCCAGCAGCTTAAGTACGACCCTACTGAGCACTGAAGCTTTCTTT	NA	NA	TRBV7-8	TRBJ1-1
CASRGEDTQYF	TGTGCCAGCCGAGGGGAAGATACGCAGTATTTT	NA	NA	TRBV2	TRBJ2-3
CASSPLSSTDTQYF	TGTGCCAGCTCACCGCTTTCTAGCACAGATACGCAGTATTTT	NA	NA	TRBV18	TRBJ2-3
CATYPGTALNSPLHF	TGTGCCACCTACCCCGGGACGGCGCTCAATTCACCCCTCCACTTT	NA	NA	TRBV6-6	TRBJ1-6
CASGPGTLSNQPQHF	TGTGCCAGCGGACCAGGGACCCTTAGCAATCAGCCCCAGCATTTT	NA	NA	TRBV7-9	TRBJ1-5
CASSFRTASYEQYF	TGTGCCAGCAGCTTCAGGACAGCCTCCTACGAGCAGTACTTC	once	NA	TRBV5-6	TRBJ2-7
CASSLAGTTNEKLFF	TGCGCCAGCAGCTTGGCCGGGACCACTAATGAAAAACTGTTTTTT	NA	NA	TRBV5-1	TRBJ1-4
CASSQDRNGQGGHGYTF	TGCGCCAGCAGCCAAGATAGGAATGGACAGGGAGGGCATGGCTACACCTTC	NA	TRBD1	TRBV4-3	TRBJ1-2
CASRTGTENTGELFF	TGCGCCAGCAGAACCGGGACCGAGAACACCGGGGAGCTGTTTTTT	NA	NA	TRBV4-3	TRBJ2-2
CASSSPSGQGSYNSPLHF	TGTGCCAGCAGTTCTCCCTCGGGGCAGGGGTCCTATAATTCACCCCTCCACTTT	NA	NA	TRBV27	TRBJ1-6
CASSPLGQAGGEDTDTQYF	TGTGCCAGCTCGCCTTTGGGACAAGCGGGGGGAGAGGACACAGATACGCAGTATTTT	NA	TRBD2	TRBV18	TRBJ2-3